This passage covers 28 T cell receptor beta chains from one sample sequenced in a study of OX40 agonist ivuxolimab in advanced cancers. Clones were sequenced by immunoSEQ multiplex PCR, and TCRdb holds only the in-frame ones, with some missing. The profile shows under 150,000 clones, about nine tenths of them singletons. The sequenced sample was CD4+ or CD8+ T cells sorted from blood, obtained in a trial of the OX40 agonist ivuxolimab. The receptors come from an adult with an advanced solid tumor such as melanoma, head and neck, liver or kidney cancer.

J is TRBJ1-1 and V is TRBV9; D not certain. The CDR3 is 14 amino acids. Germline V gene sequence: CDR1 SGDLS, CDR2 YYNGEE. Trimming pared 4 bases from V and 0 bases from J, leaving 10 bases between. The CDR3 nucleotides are TGTGCCAGCAGCCTGGAGGTAATGAACACTGAAGCTTTCTTT. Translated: CASSLEVMNTEAFF.

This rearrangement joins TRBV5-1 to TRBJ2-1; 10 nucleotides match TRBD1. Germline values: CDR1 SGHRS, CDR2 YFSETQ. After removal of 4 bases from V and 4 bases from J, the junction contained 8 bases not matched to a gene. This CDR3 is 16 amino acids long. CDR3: CASSESTGGPYNEQFF. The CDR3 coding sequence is TGCGCCAGCAGCGAATCGACAGGGGGCCCTTACAATGAGCAGTTCTTC. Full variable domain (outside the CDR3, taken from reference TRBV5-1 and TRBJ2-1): KAGVTQTPRYLIKTRGQQVTLSCSPISGHRSVSWYQQTPGQGLQFLFEYFSETQRNKGNFPGRFSGRQFSNSRSEMNVSTLELGDSALYLCASSESTGGPYNEQFFGPGTRLTVL.

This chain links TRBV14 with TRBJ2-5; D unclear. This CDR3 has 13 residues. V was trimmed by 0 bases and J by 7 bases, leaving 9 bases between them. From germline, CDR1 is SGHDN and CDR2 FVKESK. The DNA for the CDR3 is TGTGCCAGCAGCCAAGATTCTAGAGTGACCCAGTACTTC. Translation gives CASSQDSRVTQYF.

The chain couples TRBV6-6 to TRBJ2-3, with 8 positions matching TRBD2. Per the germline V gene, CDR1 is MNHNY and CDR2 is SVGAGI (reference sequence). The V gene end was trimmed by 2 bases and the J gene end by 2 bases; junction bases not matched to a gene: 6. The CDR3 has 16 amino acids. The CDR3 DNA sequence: TGTGCCAGCAGTTACGCACTAGCGGAGCCCACAGATACGCAGTATTTT. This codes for CASSYALAEPTDTQYF.

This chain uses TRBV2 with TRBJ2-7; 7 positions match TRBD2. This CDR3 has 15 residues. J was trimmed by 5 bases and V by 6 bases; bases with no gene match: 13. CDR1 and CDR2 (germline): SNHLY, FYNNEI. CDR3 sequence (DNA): TGTGCCAGCAGCAATTCAGGCCGGGAGGAGGACGAGCAGTACTTC. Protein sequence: CASSNSGREEDEQYF.

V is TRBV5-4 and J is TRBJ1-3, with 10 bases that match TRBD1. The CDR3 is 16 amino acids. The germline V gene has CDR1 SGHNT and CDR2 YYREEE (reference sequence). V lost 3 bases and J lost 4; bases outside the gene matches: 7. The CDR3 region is CASSSPGQGGGNTIYF. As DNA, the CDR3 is TGTGCCAGCAGCTCCCCCGGACAGGGGGGCGGAAACACCATATATTTT.

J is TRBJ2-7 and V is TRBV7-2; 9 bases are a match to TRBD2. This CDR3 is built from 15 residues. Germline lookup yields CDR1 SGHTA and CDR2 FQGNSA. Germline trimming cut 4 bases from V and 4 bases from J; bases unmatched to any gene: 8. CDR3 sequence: CASSSFSGRGYEQYF. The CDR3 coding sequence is TGTGCCAGCAGCTCATTTAGCGGGAGAGGATACGAGCAGTACTTC.

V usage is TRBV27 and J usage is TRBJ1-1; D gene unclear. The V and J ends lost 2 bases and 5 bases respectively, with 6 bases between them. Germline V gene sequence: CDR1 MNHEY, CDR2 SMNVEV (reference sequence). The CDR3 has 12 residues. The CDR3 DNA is TGTGCCAGCAGTTTAGCCGGAACTGAAGCTTTCTTT. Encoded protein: CASSLAGTEAFF.

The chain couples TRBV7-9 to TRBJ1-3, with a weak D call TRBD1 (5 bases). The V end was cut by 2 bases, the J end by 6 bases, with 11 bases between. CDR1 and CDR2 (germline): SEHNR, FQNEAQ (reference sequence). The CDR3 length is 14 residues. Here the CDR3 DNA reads TGTGCCAGCAGCTTACAGGGACTTACAAACACCATATATTTT. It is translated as CASSLQGLTNTIYF.

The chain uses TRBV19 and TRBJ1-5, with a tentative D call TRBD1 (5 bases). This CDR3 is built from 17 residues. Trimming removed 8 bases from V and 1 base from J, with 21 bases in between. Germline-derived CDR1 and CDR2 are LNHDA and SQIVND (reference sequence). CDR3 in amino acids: CASWGGSFRGSNQPQHF. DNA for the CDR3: TGTGCCAGTTGGGGGGGGTCATTCCGCGGGAGCAATCAGCCCCAGCATTTT.

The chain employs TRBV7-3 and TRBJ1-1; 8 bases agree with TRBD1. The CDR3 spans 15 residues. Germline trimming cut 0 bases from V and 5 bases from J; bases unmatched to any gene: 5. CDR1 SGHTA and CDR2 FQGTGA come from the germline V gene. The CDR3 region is CASSLTAGGPTEAFF. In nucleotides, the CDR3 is TGTGCCAGCAGCTTAACGGCAGGGGGCCCGACTGAAGCTTTCTTT.

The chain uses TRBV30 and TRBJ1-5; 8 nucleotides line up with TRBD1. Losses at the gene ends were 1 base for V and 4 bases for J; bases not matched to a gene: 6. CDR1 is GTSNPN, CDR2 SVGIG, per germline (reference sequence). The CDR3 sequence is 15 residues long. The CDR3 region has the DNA TGTGCCTGGAGTGGGGTACAGGGGGAGAATCAGCCCCAGCATTTT. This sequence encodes CAWSGVQGENQPQHF.

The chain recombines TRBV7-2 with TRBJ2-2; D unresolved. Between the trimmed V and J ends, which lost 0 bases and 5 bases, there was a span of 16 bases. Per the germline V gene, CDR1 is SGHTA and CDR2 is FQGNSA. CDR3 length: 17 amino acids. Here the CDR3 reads CASSLALSARWTGELFF. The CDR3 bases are TGTGCCAGCAGCTTAGCCCTCTCGGCCCGGTGGACCGGGGAGCTGTTTTTT.

DNA for the CDR3: TGTGCCAGCAGTGAAAAAAAGTGGGGTAATGAAAAACTGTTTTTT. Translated, it gives CASSEKKWGNEKLFF. The chain recombines TRBV2 with TRBJ1-4; D uncertain. The length of the CDR3 is 15 residues. Germline V gene lookup returns CDR1 SNHLY and CDR2 FYNNEI. The V end lost 2 bases, the J end lost 4 bases, and 11 bases lay between the germline ends.

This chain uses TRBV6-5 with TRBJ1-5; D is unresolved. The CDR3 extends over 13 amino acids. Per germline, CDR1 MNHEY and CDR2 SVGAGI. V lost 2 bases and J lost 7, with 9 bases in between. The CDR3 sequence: CASSYNSQQPQHF. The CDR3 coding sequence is TGTGCCAGCAGTTACAATTCCCAACAGCCCCAGCATTTT.

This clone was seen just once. Written as DNA, the CDR3 is TGCGCCAGCAGCCAAGGTAGCGGGATCACAGATACGCAGTATTTT. Translating it yields CASSQGSGITDTQYF. The chain joins TRBV4-3 to TRBJ2-3, with 8 bases identical to TRBD2. This CDR3 comprises 15 residues. With V trimmed by 1 base and J by 2 bases, 2 bases remained unmatched. Germline V lookup: CDR1 LGHNA, CDR2 YSLEER.

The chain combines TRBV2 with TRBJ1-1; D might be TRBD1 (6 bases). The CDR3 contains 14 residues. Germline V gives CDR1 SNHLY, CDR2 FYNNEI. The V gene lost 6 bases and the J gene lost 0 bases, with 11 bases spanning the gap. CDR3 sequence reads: CASSGQIMNTEAFF. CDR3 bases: TGTGCCAGCAGCGGACAGATCATGAACACTGAAGCTTTCTTT.

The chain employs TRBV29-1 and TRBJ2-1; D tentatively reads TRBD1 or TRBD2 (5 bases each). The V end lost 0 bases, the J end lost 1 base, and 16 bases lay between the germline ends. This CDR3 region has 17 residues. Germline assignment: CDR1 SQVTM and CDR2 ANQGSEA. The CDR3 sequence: CSVEDEGTYRSYNEQFF. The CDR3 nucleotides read TGCAGCGTTGAAGATGAGGGGACGTACCGTTCCTACAATGAGCAGTTCTTC.

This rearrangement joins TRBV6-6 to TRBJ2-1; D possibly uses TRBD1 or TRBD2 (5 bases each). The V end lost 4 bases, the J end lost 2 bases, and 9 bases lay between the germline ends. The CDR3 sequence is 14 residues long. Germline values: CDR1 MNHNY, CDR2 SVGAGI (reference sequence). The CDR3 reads CASSLGTAYNEQFF. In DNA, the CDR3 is TGTGCCAGCAGTTTGGGGACCGCCTACAATGAGCAGTTCTTC.

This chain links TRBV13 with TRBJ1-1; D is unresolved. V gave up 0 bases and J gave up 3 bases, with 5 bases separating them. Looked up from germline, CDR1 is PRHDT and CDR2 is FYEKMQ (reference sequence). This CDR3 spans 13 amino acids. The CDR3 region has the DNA TGTGCCAGCAGCTTAGGGGGCGACACTGAAGCTTTCTTT. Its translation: CASSLGGDTEAFF.

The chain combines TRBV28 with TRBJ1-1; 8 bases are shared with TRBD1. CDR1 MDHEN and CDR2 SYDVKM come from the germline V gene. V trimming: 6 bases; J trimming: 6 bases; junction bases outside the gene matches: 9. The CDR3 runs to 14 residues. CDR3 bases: TGTGCCAGCAGCCCGACAGGGGTTGTGCCTGAAGCTTTCTTT. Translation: CASSPTGVVPEAFF.

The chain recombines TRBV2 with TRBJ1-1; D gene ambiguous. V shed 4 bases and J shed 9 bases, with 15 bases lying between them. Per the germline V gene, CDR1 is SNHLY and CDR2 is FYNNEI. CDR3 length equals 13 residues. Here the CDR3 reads CASSVPAWDQAFF. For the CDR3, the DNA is TGTGCCAGCAGTGTTCCCGCCTGGGATCAAGCTTTCTTT.

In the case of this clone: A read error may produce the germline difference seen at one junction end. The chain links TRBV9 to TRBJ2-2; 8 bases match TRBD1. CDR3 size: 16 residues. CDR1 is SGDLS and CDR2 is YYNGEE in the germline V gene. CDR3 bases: TGTGCCAGCAGCCGAACGACAGGGGTGAACGCCGGGGAGCTGTTTTTT. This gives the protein CASSRTTGVNAGELFF.

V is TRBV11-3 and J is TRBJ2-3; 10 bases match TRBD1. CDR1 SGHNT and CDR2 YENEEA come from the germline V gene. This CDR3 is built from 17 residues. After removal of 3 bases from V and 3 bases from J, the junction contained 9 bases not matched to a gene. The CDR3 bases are TGTGCCAGCAGCTTCTCAGGGCCGGGACAGGGGACAGATACGCAGTATTTT. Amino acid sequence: CASSFSGPGQGTDTQYF.

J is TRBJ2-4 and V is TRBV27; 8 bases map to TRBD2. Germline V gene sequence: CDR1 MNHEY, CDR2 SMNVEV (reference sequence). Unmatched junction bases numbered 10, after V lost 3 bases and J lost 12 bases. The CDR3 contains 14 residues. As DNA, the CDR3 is TGTGCCAGCAGTTTCGTGAGCGGGAGTTGGAATCAGTACTTC. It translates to CASSFVSGSWNQYF.

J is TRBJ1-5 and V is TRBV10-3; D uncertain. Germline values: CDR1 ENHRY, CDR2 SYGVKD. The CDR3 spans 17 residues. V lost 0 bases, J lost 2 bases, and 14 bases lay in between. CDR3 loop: CAISESPQYLGNQPQHF. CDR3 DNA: TGTGCCATCAGTGAGTCACCTCAATATCTCGGCAATCAGCCCCAGCATTTT.

The CDR3 loop reads CASSSPGGSPDTQYF. CDR3 DNA sequence: TGTGCCAGCAGTTCTCCTGGCGGGAGTCCTGATACGCAGTATTTT. This chain connects TRBV28 to TRBJ2-3, with 7 bases fitting TRBD2. CDR3 length equals 15 residues. CDR1 is MDHEN, CDR2 SYDVKM, per germline. V lost 4 bases and J lost 6; bases outside the gene matches: 10.

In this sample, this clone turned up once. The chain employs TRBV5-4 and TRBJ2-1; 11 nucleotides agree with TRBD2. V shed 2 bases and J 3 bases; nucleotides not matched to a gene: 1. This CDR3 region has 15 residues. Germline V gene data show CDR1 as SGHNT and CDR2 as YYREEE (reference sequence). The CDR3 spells CASSLGLAGYNEQFF. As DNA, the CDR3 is TGTGCCAGCAGCTTAGGACTAGCGGGCTACAATGAGCAGTTCTTC.